This TCR beta chain was recorded in a study of blood T cell repertoires in COVID-19. Turning to the study itself: The cDNA or gDNA used as material had been derived from T cells, B-cell-depleted T cells, or PBMCs.

The CDR3 sequence is 19 residues long. Germline CDR1 reads SGHRS; CDR2 reads YFSETQ. With 1 base clipped from V and 1 base from J, the junction kept 9 bases outside the gene matches. Authors' processing steps: Cell counts per sample came from amplifying reference gene primers. Measured with immunoSEQ multiplex PCR; TCRdb has only the in-frame clones, and not every one. V, J and clone size are those of that table, while D and trimming were read from the DNA. The sample shows 32,000 or so clones, about 88% of them seen only once. The sequence came from a man aged 70 or older with acute or convalescent COVID-19. Material for sequencing was peripheral blood. The V and J genes are TRBV5-1 and TRBJ2-1, with 12 positions matching TRBD2. The CDR3 nucleotides read TGCGCCAGCAGCTTGCGGCTAGCGGGAGGGGTGGGTTCCTACAATGAGCAGTTCTTC. Translating gives CASSLRLAGGVGSYNEQFF.